This paragraph reports one T cell receptor beta chain. This specimen comes from a study of T cell responses to AZD1222 COVID-19 vaccine. TCRdb's copy holds only in-frame clones and misses some; the assay was immunoSEQ multiplex PCR. The sample holds 150,000 to 180,000 clones, 90% seen once. The source was peripheral blood, collected 28 days after the second AZD1222 dose. The clonotype was recovered from an adult who received the AZD1222 COVID-19 vaccine.

The chain's CDR3 is CASSLDSVTIGNTIYF. CDR3 sequence (DNA): TGTGCCAGCAGCTTAGATTCAGTAACCATCGGAAACACCATATATTTT. V is TRBV7-2 and J is TRBJ1-3; D is unclear. V dropped 1 base and J dropped 4 bases, with 14 bases sitting between them. The CDR3 spans 16 residues. Germline V gene sequence: CDR1 SGHTA, CDR2 FQGNSA.